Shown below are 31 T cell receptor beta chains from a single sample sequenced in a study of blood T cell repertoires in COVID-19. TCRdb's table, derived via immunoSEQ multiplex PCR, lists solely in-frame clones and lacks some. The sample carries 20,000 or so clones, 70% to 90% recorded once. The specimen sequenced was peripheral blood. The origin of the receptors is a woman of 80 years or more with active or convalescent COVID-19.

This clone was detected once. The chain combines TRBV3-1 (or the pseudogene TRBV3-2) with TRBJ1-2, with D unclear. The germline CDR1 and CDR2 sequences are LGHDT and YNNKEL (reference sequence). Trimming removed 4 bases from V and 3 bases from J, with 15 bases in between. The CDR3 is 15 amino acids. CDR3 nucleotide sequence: TGTGCCAGCAGCCGCCTAGACGGATCCGACTATGGCTACACCTTC. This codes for CASSRLDGSDYGYTF.

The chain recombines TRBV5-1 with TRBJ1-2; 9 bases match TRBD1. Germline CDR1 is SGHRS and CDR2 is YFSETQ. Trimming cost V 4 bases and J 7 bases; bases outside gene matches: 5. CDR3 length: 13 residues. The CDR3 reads CASSGDRGGGYTF. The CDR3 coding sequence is TGCGCCAGCAGCGGCGACAGGGGGGGTGGCTACACCTTC.

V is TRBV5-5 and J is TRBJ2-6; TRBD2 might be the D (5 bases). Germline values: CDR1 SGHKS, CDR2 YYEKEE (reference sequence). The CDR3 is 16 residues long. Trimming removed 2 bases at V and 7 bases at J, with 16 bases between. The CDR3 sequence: CASSFEGPSGANVLTF. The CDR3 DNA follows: TGTGCCAGCAGCTTTGAGGGTCCCTCGGGAGCCAACGTCCTGACTTTC.

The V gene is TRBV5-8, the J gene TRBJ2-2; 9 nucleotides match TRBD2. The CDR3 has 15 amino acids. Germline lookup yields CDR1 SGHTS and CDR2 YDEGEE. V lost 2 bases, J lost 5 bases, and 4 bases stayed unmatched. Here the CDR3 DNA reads TGTGCCAGCAGCTTTTTTAGCGGGAGAACCGGGGAGCTGTTTTTT. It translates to CASSFFSGRTGELFF.

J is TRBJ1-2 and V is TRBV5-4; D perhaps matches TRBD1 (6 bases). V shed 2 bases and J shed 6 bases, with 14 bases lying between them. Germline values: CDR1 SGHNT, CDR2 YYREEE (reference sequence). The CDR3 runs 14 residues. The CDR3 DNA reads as TGTGCCAGCAGCTTACTAAACAGGGTAGATGGCTACACCTTC. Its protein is CASSLLNRVDGYTF.

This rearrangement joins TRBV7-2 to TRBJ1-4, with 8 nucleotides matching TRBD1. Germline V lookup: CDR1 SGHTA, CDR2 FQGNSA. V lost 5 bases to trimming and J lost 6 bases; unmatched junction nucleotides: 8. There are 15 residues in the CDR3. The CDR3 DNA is TGTGCCAGCAGCCGCGACAGGGGAGTCGATGAAAAACTGTTTTTT. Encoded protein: CASSRDRGVDEKLFF.

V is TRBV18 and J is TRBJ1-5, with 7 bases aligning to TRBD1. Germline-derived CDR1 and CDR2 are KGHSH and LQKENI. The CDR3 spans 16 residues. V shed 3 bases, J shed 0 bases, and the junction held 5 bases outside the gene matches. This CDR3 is CASSPRDSYSNQPQHF. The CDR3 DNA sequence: TGTGCCAGCTCACCCCGGGACAGCTATAGCAATCAGCCCCAGCATTTT.

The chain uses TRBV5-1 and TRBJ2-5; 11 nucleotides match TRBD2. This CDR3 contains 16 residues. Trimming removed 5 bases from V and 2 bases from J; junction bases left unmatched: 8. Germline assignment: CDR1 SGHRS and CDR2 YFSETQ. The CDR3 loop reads CASSPPGLADQETQYF. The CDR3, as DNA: TGCGCCAGCAGTCCACCGGGACTAGCGGATCAAGAGACCCAGTACTTC.

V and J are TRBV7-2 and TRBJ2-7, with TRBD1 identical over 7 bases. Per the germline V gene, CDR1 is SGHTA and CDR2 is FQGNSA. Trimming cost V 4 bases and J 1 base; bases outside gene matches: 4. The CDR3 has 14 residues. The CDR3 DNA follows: TGTGCCAGCAGCTCGACAGGGTGGTCCTACGAGCAGTACTTC. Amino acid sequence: CASSSTGWSYEQYF.

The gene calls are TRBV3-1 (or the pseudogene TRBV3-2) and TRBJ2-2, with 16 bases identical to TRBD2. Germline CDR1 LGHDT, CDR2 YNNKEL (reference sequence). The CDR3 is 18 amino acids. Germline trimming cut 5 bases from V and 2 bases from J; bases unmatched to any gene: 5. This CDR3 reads CASSAGTSGRDNTGELFF. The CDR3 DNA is TGTGCCAGCAGCGCCGGGACTAGCGGGAGGGATAACACCGGGGAGCTGTTTTTT.

The CDR3 spells CSVESRANYEQYF. CDR3 DNA: TGCAGCGTTGAGAGCAGGGCAAACTACGAGCAGTACTTC. The chain recombines TRBV29-1 with TRBJ2-7; D may be TRBD1 (5 bases). Looked up from germline, CDR1 is SQVTM and CDR2 is ANQGSEA. The CDR3 is 13 amino acids. Trimming removed 3 bases at V and 3 bases at J, with 12 bases between.

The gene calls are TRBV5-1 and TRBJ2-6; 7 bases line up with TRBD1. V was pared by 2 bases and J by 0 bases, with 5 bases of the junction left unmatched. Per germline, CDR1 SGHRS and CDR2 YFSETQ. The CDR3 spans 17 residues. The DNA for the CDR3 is TGCGCCAGCAGCTTCCAGGGACAGAGCTCTGGGGCCAACGTCCTGACTTTC. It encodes CASSFQGQSSGANVLTF.

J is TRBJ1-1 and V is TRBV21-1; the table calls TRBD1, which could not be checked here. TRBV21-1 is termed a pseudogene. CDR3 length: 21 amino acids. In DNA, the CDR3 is TGTGCCAGCATCCTAAGAGGGGGACAGCCTCCAATCAGCGTCATGAACACTGAAGCTTTCTTT. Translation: CASILRGGQPPISVMNTEAFF.

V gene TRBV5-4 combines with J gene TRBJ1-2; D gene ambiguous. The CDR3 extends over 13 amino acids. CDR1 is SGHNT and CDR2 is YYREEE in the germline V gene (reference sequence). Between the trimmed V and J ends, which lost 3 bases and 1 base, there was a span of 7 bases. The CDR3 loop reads CASSSPLNYGYTF. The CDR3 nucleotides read TGTGCCAGCAGCTCCCCCCTTAACTATGGCTACACCTTC. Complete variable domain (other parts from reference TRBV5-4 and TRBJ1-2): ETGVTQSPTHLIKTRGQQVTLRCSSQSGHNTVSWYQQALGQGPQFIFQYYREEENGRGNFPPRFSGLQFPNYSSELNVNALELDDSALYLCASSSPLNYGYTFGSGTRLTVV.

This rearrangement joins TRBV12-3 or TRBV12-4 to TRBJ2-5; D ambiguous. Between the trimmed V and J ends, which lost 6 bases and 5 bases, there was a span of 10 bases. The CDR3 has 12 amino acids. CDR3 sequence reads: CASRVARETQYF. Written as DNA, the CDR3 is TGTGCCAGCAGGGTGGCCAGGGAGACCCAGTACTTC.

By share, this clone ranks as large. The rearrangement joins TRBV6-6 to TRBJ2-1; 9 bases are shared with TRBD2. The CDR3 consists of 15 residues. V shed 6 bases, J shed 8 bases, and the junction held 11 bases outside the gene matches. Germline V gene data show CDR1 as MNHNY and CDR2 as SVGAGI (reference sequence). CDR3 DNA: TGTGCCAGCAGCTTCTTAGCGGGAGTTGGGGATGAGCAGTTCTTC. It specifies CASSFLAGVGDEQFF.

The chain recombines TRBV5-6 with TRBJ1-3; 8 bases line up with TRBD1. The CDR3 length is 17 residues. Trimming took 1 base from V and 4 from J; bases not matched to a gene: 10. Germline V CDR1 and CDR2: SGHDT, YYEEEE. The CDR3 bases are TGTGCCAGCAGCTTGTTCCCTGGGACAGGTGTCGGAAACACCATATATTTT. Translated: CASSLFPGTGVGNTIYF.

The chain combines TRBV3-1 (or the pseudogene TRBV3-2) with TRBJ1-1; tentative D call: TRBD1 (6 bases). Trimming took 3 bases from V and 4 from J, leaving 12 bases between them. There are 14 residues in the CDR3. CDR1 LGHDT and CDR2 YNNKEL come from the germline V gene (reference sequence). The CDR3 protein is CASSQGAKSTEAFF. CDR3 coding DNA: TGTGCCAGCAGCCAGGGGGCGAAATCCACTGAAGCTTTCTTT.

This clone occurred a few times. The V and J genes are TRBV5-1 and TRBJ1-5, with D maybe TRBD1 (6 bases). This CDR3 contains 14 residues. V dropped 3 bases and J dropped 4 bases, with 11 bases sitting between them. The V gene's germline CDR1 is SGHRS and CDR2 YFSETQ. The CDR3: CASSSGQPNQPQHF. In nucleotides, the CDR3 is TGCGCCAGCAGCTCGGGACAACCTAATCAGCCCCAGCATTTT.

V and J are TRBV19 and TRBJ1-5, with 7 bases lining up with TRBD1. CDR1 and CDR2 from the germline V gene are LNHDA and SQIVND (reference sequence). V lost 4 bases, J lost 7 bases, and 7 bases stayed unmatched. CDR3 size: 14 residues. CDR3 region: CASSTRQGGQPQHF. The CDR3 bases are TGTGCCAGTAGTACAAGACAGGGCGGCCAGCCCCAGCATTTT.

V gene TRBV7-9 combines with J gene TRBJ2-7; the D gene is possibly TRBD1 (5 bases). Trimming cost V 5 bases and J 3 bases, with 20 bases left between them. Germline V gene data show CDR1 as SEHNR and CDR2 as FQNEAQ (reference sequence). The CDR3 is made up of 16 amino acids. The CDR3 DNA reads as TGTGCCAGCAGCCCGAGTCTGGGTGACAGTTACTACGAGCAGTACTTC. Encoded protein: CASSPSLGDSYYEQYF.

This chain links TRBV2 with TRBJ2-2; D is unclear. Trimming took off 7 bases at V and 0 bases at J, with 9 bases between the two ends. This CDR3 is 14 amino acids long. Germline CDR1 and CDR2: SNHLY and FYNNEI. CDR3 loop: CASMRSPNTGELFF. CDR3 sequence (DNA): TGTGCCAGCATGCGCTCCCCGAACACCGGGGAGCTGTTTTTT.

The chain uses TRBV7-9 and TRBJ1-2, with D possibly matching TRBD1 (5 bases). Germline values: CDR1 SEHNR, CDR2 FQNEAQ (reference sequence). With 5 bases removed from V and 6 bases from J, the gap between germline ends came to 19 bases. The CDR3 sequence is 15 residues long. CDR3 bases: TGTGCCAGCAGCCCCGATATGCGGCAGGGTAATGGCTACACCTTC. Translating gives CASSPDMRQGNGYTF.

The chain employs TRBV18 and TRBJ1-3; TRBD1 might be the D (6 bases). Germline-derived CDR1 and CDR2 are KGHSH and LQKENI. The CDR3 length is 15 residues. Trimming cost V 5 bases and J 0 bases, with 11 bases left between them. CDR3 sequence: CASSRTDSSGNTIYF. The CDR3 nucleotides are TGTGCCAGCTCAAGGACAGACAGCTCTGGAAACACCATATATTTT.

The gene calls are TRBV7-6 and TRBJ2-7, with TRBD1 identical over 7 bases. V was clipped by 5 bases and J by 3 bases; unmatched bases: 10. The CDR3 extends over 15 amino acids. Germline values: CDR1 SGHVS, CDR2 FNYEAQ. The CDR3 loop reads CASSATGVMGYEQYF. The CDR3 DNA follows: TGTGCCAGCAGCGCTACAGGGGTAATGGGCTACGAGCAGTACTTC.

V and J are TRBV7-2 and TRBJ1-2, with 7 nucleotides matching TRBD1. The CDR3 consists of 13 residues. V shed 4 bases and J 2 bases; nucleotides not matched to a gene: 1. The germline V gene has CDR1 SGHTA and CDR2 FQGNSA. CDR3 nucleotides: TGTGCCAGCAGCTCACAGGGGAACTATGGCTACACCTTC. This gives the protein CASSSQGNYGYTF. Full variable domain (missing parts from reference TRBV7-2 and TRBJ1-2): GAGVSQSPSNKVTEKGKDVELRCDPISGHTALYWYRQSLGQGLEFLIYFQGNSAPDKSGLPSDRFSAERTGGSVSTLTIQRTQQEDSAVYLCASSSQGNYGYTFGSGTRLTVV.

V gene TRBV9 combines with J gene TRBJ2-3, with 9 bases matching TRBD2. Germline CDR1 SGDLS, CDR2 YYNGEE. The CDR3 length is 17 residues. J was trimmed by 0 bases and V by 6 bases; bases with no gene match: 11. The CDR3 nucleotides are TGTGCCAGCAACACCCTAGCGGGGCCTCCTAGCACAGATACGCAGTATTTT. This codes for CASNTLAGPPSTDTQYF.

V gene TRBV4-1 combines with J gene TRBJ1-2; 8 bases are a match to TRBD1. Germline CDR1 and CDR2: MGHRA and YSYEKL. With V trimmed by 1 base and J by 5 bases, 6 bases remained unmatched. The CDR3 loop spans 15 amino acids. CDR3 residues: CASSQADRGFYGYTF. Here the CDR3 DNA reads TGCGCCAGCAGCCAAGCCGACAGGGGCTTTTATGGCTACACCTTC.

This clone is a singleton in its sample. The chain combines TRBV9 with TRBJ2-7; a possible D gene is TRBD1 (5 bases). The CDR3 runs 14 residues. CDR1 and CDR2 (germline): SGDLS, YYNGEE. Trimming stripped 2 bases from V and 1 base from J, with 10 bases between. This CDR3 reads CASSVQGGSYEQYF. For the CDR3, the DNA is TGTGCCAGCAGCGTCCAGGGTGGGTCCTACGAGCAGTACTTC.

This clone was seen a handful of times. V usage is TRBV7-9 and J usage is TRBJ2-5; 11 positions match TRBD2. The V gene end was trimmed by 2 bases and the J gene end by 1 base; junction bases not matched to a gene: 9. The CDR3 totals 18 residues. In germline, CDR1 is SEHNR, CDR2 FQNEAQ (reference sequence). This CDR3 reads CASSLPPRLAGSQETQYF. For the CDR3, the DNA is TGTGCCAGCAGCTTACCTCCCCGACTAGCGGGGTCCCAAGAGACCCAGTACTTC.

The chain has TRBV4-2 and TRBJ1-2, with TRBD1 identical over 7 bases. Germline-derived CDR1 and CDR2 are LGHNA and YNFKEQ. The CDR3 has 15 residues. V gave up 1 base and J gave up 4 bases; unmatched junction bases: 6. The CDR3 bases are TGTGCCAGCAGCCAAGTTAAGACAGGGAGCTATGGCTACACCTTC. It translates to CASSQVKTGSYGYTF.